Presented here are 32 T cell receptor beta chains from one specimen sequenced in a study of naive and memory T cell subsets. Ligated cDNA underwent four rounds of PCR with nested alpha and beta constant region primers and SP2. TCRdb re-analysed the UMI-ligation and nested PCR reads in MiXCR, keeping a single row per CDR3 protein. Of 30,000 to 35,000 distinct CDR3 sequences in the sample, 6.5% to 8% were seen once. Treatment here: skin biopsy from PPD injection site in Mantoux-positive individual. A UMI-containing oligonucleotide was joined by 3' ligation to the TCR cDNA template. Source: skin, taken from a tuberculin skin test site. All receptors derive from an adult in good health.

This clonotype has a count of ten or more. The V gene is TRBV5-4, the J gene TRBJ1-1; D call uncertain. Germline lookup yields CDR1 SGHNT and CDR2 YYREEE (reference sequence). CDR3 length equals 16 residues. Trimming removed 3 bases from V and 2 bases from J, with 17 bases in between. The CDR3 protein is CASSSRGTFPNTEAFF. In DNA form, the CDR3 reads TGTGCCAGCAGCTCTCGGGGTACTTTCCCCAACACTGAAGCTTTCTTT.

The rearrangement links TRBV4-1 to TRBJ1-3; D is perhaps TRBD1 (6 bases). The V gene's germline CDR1 is MGHRA and CDR2 YSYEKL. V was shortened by 4 bases and J by 0 bases, with 16 bases between the two germline ends. CDR3 length equals 17 residues. The CDR3 region has the DNA TGCGCCAGCAGCCCATTAACCACGACAGGCTCTGGAAACACCATATATTTT. It specifies CASSPLTTTGSGNTIYF.

The gene calls are TRBV27 and TRBJ1-5, with 7 nucleotides matching TRBD1. This CDR3 has 16 residues. V shed 5 bases, J shed 9 bases, and the junction held 16 bases outside the gene matches. Germline CDR1 and CDR2: MNHEY and SMNVEV (reference sequence). Here the CDR3 DNA reads TGTGCCAGCAGTAGAATCCGGGACAGCCTAGCGGGGCCCCAGCATTTT. Its protein is CASSRIRDSLAGPQHF.

The chain joins TRBV18 to TRBJ1-1; 10 nucleotides match TRBD1. Germline CDR1 and CDR2: KGHSH and LQKENI. CDR3 length equals 14 residues. With V trimmed by 3 bases and J by 7 bases, 5 bases remained unmatched. CDR3 sequence: CASSPLDRGREAFF. CDR3 coding DNA: TGTGCCAGCTCACCCCTAGACAGGGGGCGTGAAGCTTTCTTT.

This clonotype was counted at least ten times. The chain combines TRBV10-3 with TRBJ1-1; 7 bases are shared with TRBD1. Germline values: CDR1 ENHRY, CDR2 SYGVKD. Trimming cost V 6 bases and J 1 base; bases outside gene matches: 8. This CDR3 spans 15 amino acids. The CDR3: CAIRDTGTANTEAFF. For the CDR3, the DNA is TGTGCCATCAGAGACACCGGGACAGCGAACACTGAAGCTTTCTTT.

This clonotype was counted at least ten times. The V and J genes are TRBV20-1 and TRBJ2-7; 8 nucleotides agree with TRBD1. Germline CDR1 reads DFQATT; CDR2 reads SNEGSKA (reference sequence). The CDR3 runs to 14 residues. With V trimmed by 4 bases and J by 4 bases, 9 bases remained unmatched. The DNA for the CDR3 is TGCAGTGCTATACCTCGGACAGGGAGGTACGAGCAGTACTTC. Amino acid sequence: CSAIPRTGRYEQYF.

This clonotype showed up many times. The chain carries TRBV6-6 and TRBJ1-3, with D perhaps matching TRBD1 (5 bases). Germline CDR1 MNHNY, CDR2 SVGAGI (reference sequence). The CDR3 is 17 amino acids. V lost 2 bases to trimming and J lost 0 bases, with 14 bases between them. The DNA of the CDR3 is TGTGCCAGCAGTTACGGCCCTGCGGGGGTCTCTGGAAACACCATATATTTT. It encodes CASSYGPAGVSGNTIYF.

The genes are TRBV20-1 and TRBJ1-2; 9 bases line up with TRBD1. CDR3 length: 15 amino acids. Looked up from germline, CDR1 is DFQATT and CDR2 is SNEGSKA (reference sequence). V lost 1 base, J lost 3 bases, and 6 bases stayed unmatched. CDR3 amino acids: CSARGQDRGHYGYTF. The DNA of the CDR3 is TGCAGTGCTAGAGGCCAGGACAGGGGACACTATGGCTACACCTTC.

This clonotype was found many times. The chain's CDR3 is CASSLALADNNEQFF. The CDR3 nucleotides are TGCGCCAGCAGCTTGGCGCTAGCCGACAACAATGAGCAGTTCTTC. The J gene is TRBJ2-1, the V gene TRBV5-1; D is perhaps TRBD2 (5 bases). Per germline, CDR1 SGHRS and CDR2 YFSETQ. Trimming removed 0 bases from V and 5 bases from J, with 12 bases in between. CDR3 length equals 15 residues.

J is TRBJ1-3 and V is TRBV5-8; TRBD1 aligns across 9 bases. Germline CDR1 reads SGHTS; CDR2 reads YDEGEE. The trim removed 0 bases at V and 3 bases at J, leaving 4 bases unmatched. The CDR3 has 16 residues. CDR3 sequence (DNA): TGTGCCAGCAGCTTGGCGGGACAGGGCCATGGAAACACCATATATTTT. Amino acids: CASSLAGQGHGNTIYF.

Ten or more counts support this clonotype. The rearrangement joins TRBV7-9 to TRBJ2-7; 10 bases line up with TRBD1. Germline assignment: CDR1 SEHNR and CDR2 FQNEAQ (reference sequence). The trim removed 0 bases at V and 4 bases at J, leaving 6 bases unmatched. The CDR3 sequence is 16 residues long. CDR3 region: CASSLAGGTGVYEQYF. CDR3 in DNA: TGTGCCAGCAGCTTAGCAGGCGGGACAGGGGTATACGAGCAGTACTTC. Complete variable domain (other parts from reference TRBV7-9 and TRBJ2-7): DTGVSQNPRHKITKRGQNVTFRCDPISEHNRLYWYRQTLGQGPEFLTYFQNEAQLEKSRLLSDRFSAERPKGSFSTLEIQRTEQGDSAMYLCASSLAGGTGVYEQYFGPGTRLTVT.

This clonotype was counted at least ten times. V usage is TRBV19 and J usage is TRBJ2-7; the D gene is possibly TRBD1 (5 bases). From germline, CDR1 is LNHDA and CDR2 SQIVND (reference sequence). This CDR3 has 15 amino acids. V lost 6 bases and J lost 4, with 19 bases in between. Here the CDR3 reads CASSEALLQVYEQYF. CDR3 DNA: TGTGCCAGTAGCGAGGCCCTCCTACAGGTATACGAGCAGTACTTC.

The chain recombines TRBV4-1 with TRBJ1-1, with D uncertain. The CDR3 is 14 residues long. Germline V gene sequence: CDR1 MGHRA, CDR2 YSYEKL. V lost 0 bases and J 3 bases, leaving 8 bases between the germline ends. The DNA of the CDR3 is TGCGCCAGCAGCCAAGAAAAGGGAGACACTGAAGCTTTCTTT. It encodes CASSQEKGDTEAFF.

This clonotype was counted a few times. The chain has TRBV29-1 and TRBJ2-3; TRBD2 aligns across 7 bases. The germline V gene has CDR1 SQVTM and CDR2 ANQGSEA. The J segment lost 0 bases and the V segment lost 4 bases, leaving 13 bases of the junction unmatched. This CDR3 is built from 17 residues. CDR3 nucleotide sequence: TGCAGCGTTGTAGGCGGCGGGGGAGTTACGAGCACAGATACGCAGTATTTT. Its protein is CSVVGGGGVTSTDTQYF.

Many counts were recorded for this clonotype. The CDR3, as DNA: TGTGCCAGCAGCCCCGCAAGCGGGGGGGCCGGAGAGACCCAGTACTTC. Its translation: CASSPASGGAGETQYF. The gene calls are TRBV7-8 and TRBJ2-5, with TRBD2 identical over 10 bases. The junction had 10 bases not matched to a gene; V was cut back by 5 bases and J by 4 bases. The CDR3 length is 16 residues. The germline gives CDR1 SGHVS, CDR2 FQNEAQ. Full variable domain (rest looked up from reference TRBV7-8 and TRBJ2-5): GAGVSQSPRYKVAKRGQDVALRCDPISGHVSLFWYQQALGQGPEFLTYFQNEAQLDKSGLPSDRFFAERPEGSVSTLKIQRTQQEDSAVYLCASSPASGGAGETQYFGPGTRLLVL.

This clonotype is labeled as medium-sized. The J gene is TRBJ2-5, the V gene TRBV2; D is possibly TRBD1 (5 bases). CDR1 is SNHLY, CDR2 FYNNEI, per germline. The CDR3 sequence is 14 residues long. V lost 3 bases and J 4 bases, leaving 12 bases between the germline ends. The CDR3 sequence is CASSDLSGIETQYF. CDR3 in DNA: TGTGCCAGCAGTGACTTATCAGGGATAGAGACCCAGTACTTC. Full variable domain (outside the CDR3, taken from reference TRBV2 and TRBJ2-5): EPEVTQTPSHQVTQMGQEVILRCVPISNHLYFYWYRQILGQKVEFLVSFYNNEISEKSEIFDDQFSVERPDGSNFTLKIRSTKLEDSAMYFCASSDLSGIETQYFGPGTRLLVL.

This clonotype was seen ten or more times. The chain links TRBV12-3 or TRBV12-4 to TRBJ1-1; D is unresolved. V lost 6 bases to trimming and J lost 10 bases, with 21 bases between them. This CDR3 contains 14 residues. The CDR3 nucleotides are TGTGCCAGCAGCCCGTTCCGGGTCGTCTTTGGAGCTTTCTTT. Its protein is CASSPFRVVFGAFF.

A note on this clonotype: This clone may be a read error of a much larger clone one base away. Lacking the conserved final phenylalanine or tryptophan, this CDR3 likely reflects a read error. V gene TRBV20-1 combines with J gene TRBJ1-4; possible D gene TRBD1, 6 bases. Germline lookup yields CDR1 DFQATT and CDR2 SNEGSKA (reference sequence). The V end was cut by 6 bases, the J end by 0 bases, with 8 bases between. This CDR3 region has 13 residues. The CDR3 DNA reads as TGCAGTGCCAGGACAGCAACTAATGAAAAACTGTTTTCT. Amino acid sequence: CSARTATNEKLFS.

This clonotype was picked up a small number of times. The chain recombines TRBV25-1 with TRBJ1-2; no definite D call. There are 13 residues in the CDR3. Trimming removed 2 bases at V and 14 bases at J, with 18 bases between. Germline CDR1 is MGHDK and CDR2 is SYGVNS. The CDR3 loop is CASSEIGVDSTTF. CDR3 DNA: TGTGCCAGCAGTGAAATAGGTGTCGATAGTACGACCTTC.

This clonotype was found a few times. The chain links TRBV5-1 to TRBJ1-1; the D is unclear. Trimming took 4 bases from V and 8 from J, leaving 15 bases between them. Per the germline V gene, CDR1 is SGHRS and CDR2 is YFSETQ. The CDR3 consists of 13 residues. CDR3 protein: CASSPRELGEAFF. CDR3 bases: TGCGCCAGCAGCCCCCGGGAGCTGGGGGAAGCTTTCTTT.

This clonotype was seen many times. The chain couples TRBV7-2 to TRBJ2-3; tentatively, D is TRBD1 or TRBD2 (5 bases each). Germline CDR1 and CDR2: SGHTA and FQGNSA. Trimming took off 5 bases at V and 2 bases at J, with 20 bases between the two ends. CDR3 size: 17 residues. The CDR3 sequence is CASSRRTGRGYTDTQYF. As DNA, the CDR3 is TGTGCCAGCAGCCGGAGAACAGGACGCGGGTACACAGATACGCAGTATTTT.

This clonotype is termed medium-sized. The chain combines TRBV2 with TRBJ1-1; possible D gene TRBD1, 5 bases. Germline values: CDR1 SNHLY, CDR2 FYNNEI. This CDR3 has 15 residues. Trimming pared 4 bases from V and 0 bases from J, leaving 12 bases between. The CDR3 sequence is CASSAQEPMNTEAFF. CDR3 coding DNA: TGTGCCAGCAGTGCACAGGAACCCATGAACACTGAAGCTTTCTTT.

This clonotype came up many times. The chain employs TRBV5-5 and TRBJ1-1; D unresolved. CDR3 length: 12 residues. The germline gives CDR1 SGHKS, CDR2 YYEKEE (reference sequence). Trimming removed 4 bases at V and 7 bases at J, with 11 bases between. CDR3 residues: CASSLDLNEAFF. In nucleotides, the CDR3 is TGTGCCAGCAGCCTCGATCTGAATGAAGCTTTCTTT.

This clonotype was found a few times. J is TRBJ1-2 and V is TRBV5-4; TRBD1 matches 7 bases. The CDR3 runs 14 residues. Trimming removed 5 bases from V and 2 bases from J; junction bases left unmatched: 6. CDR1 SGHNT and CDR2 YYREEE come from the germline V gene (reference sequence). The CDR3: CASRRTGQNYGYTF. The CDR3 nucleotides read TGTGCCAGCAGGAGGACAGGACAAAACTATGGCTACACCTTC.

This chain joins TRBV4-2 and TRBJ1-1; no clear D gene. The CDR3 has 14 amino acids. Germline V lookup: CDR1 LGHNA, CDR2 YNFKEQ. Trimming took off 0 bases at V and 8 bases at J, with 13 bases between the two ends. The DNA for the CDR3 is TGTGCCAGCAGCCAAGATGGGCGTGAGACGGAAGCTTTCTTT. Translated: CASSQDGRETEAFF.

This clonotype was picked up many times. The rearrangement links TRBV7-9 to TRBJ1-3; D is uncertain. Trimming removed 2 bases from V and 0 bases from J, with 11 bases in between. CDR3 size: 16 residues. The germline V gene has CDR1 SEHNR and CDR2 FQNEAQ (reference sequence). CDR3 DNA: TGTGCCAGCAGCTTATACCTGGGGAGCTCTGGAAACACCATATATTTT. Translating it yields CASSLYLGSSGNTIYF. Together with reference TRBV7-9 and TRBJ1-3, the CDR3 gives the full variable domain: DTGVSQNPRHKITKRGQNVTFRCDPISEHNRLYWYRQTLGQGPEFLTYFQNEAQLEKSRLLSDRFSAERPKGSFSTLEIQRTEQGDSAMYLCASSLYLGSSGNTIYFGEGSWLTVV.

This clonotype was seen at least ten times. The rearrangement links TRBV7-8 to TRBJ1-2, with D perhaps TRBD1 (6 bases). Germline V CDR1 and CDR2: SGHVS, FQNEAQ. CDR3 length: 15 residues. The V gene lost 4 bases and the J gene lost 7 bases, with 19 bases spanning the gap. The CDR3: CASSSDSNDVFGYTF. The DNA for the CDR3 is TGTGCCAGCAGCTCGGACAGCAATGATGTCTTTGGCTACACCTTC.

This clonotype was seen many times. The chain couples TRBV27 to TRBJ1-5; tentatively, D is TRBD1 (5 bases). V lost 4 bases and J 7 bases, leaving 11 bases between the germline ends. CDR1 and CDR2 from the germline V gene are MNHEY and SMNVEV (reference sequence). The CDR3 consists of 13 residues. The CDR3 DNA reads TGTGCCAGCAGTTCTCAGGGAAGGCAGCCCCAGCATTTT. Protein: CASSSQGRQPQHF.

The chain employs TRBV15 and TRBJ2-1; D might be TRBD2 (6 bases). The length of the CDR3 is 12 residues. With 0 bases removed from V and 10 bases from J, the gap between germline ends came to 7 bases. Per the germline V gene, CDR1 is LNHNV and CDR2 is YYDKDF (reference sequence). In DNA, the CDR3 is TGTGCCACCAGCAGAGAGGAGGGGGAGCAGTTCTTC. This codes for CATSREEGEQFF.

This clonotype appeared a few times. A read error may produce the germline difference seen at one junction end. The chain employs TRBV2 and TRBJ1-2; possible D gene TRBD1, 5 bases. Germline V lookup: CDR1 SNHLY, CDR2 FYNNEI. This CDR3 is built from 12 residues. The CDR3 DNA reads TGTGCCAGTCACCAGGGAAGGAGTGGCGACACCTTC. Translation: CASHQGRSGDTF. Using reference TRBV2 and TRBJ1-2 for the parts outside the CDR3, the full variable domain is EPEVTQTPSHQVTQMGQEVILRCVPISNHLYFYWYRQILGQKVEFLVSFYNNEISEKSEIFDDQFSVERPDGSNFTLKIRSTKLEDSAMYFCASHQGRSGDTFGSGTRLTVV.

This clonotype was observed many times. This chain links TRBV12-3 or TRBV12-4 with TRBJ2-7; 8 bases agree with TRBD2. V dropped 7 bases and J dropped 4; count of bases not matched to a gene: 9. The CDR3 consists of 14 residues. CDR3 region: CASTHSGDLYEQYF. The CDR3 region has the DNA TGTGCCAGCACCCATAGCGGGGATCTGTACGAGCAGTACTTC.

The chain joins TRBV6-6 to TRBJ2-1; 12 bases map to TRBD2. CDR1 and CDR2 (germline): MNHNY, SVGAGI (reference sequence). The CDR3 covers 18 residues. Trimming at V came to 0 bases and at J to 7 bases, leaving 10 bases not matched to a gene. The CDR3 nucleotides are TGTGCCAGCAGTTACTCTACTCTAGCGGGGGGGCGTTCGAATGAGCAGTTCTTC. It yields the protein CASSYSTLAGGRSNEQFF.